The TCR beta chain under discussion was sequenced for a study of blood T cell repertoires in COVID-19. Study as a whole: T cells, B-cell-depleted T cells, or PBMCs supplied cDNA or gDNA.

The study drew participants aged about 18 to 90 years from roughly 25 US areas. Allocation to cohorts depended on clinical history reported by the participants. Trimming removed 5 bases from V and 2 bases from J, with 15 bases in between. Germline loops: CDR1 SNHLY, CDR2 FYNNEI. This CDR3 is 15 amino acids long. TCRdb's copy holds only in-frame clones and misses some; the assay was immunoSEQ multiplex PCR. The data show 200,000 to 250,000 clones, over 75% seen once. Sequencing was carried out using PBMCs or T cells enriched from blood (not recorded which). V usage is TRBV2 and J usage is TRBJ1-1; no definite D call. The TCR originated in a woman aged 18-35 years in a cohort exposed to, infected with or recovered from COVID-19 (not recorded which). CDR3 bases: TGTGCCAGCAGTCTATTAAATCCTCGAAACACTGAAGCTTTCTTT. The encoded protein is CASSLLNPRNTEAFF.